Below, 20 T cell receptor beta chains from the same sample are listed, as sequenced in a study of shared clonotypes between healthy human individuals (TCRdb year 2020). Library creation used the immunoSEQ multiplex PCR assay. TCRdb holds this immuneACCESS table with in-frame rearrangements only. Some clones are missing; in checked studies, unresolved V genes explain under half, and the rest has no known cause. Across this sample there are roughly 2,500,000 clones, with more than 85% seen only once. The top ten hold approximately 0.37% of the sample. Sequencing was carried out using naive CD4+ T cells from PBMCs. The meaning of the sample's cell subset or site label: CD45RA+ positively selected. Source of these receptors: a man between 18 and 35 years old in good health. Some clones in this sample may be carry-over from other donors' samples.

This chain connects TRBV11-2 to TRBJ2-7; D unclear. In germline, CDR1 is SGHAT, CDR2 FQNNGV. The V end lost 1 base, the J end lost 2 bases, and 12 bases lay between the germline ends. The CDR3 extends over 15 amino acids. In DNA form, the CDR3 reads TGTGCCAGCAGCTTAGGATTAACAGCAGCCTACGAGCAGTACTTC. As protein: CASSLGLTAAYEQYF.

CDR3 DNA: TGTGCCAGCAGTTTAGTACAGCTCTCTGGAAACACCATATATTTT. Its protein product is CASSLVQLSGNTIYF. The genes are TRBV28 and TRBJ1-3; D remains ambiguous. Germline V lookup: CDR1 MDHEN, CDR2 SYDVKM. CDR3 size: 15 residues. V lost 2 bases, J lost 0 bases, and 8 bases lay in between.

Remarks on this clone: Distinct nucleotide sequences in the sample also encode this CDR3. The rearrangement uses TRBV18 and TRBJ2-7; D possibly corresponds to TRBD2 (5 bases). This CDR3 spans 14 amino acids. Germline lookup yields CDR1 KGHSH and CDR2 LQKENI. Trimming took off 3 bases at V and 0 bases at J, with 9 bases between the two ends. The CDR3 sequence is CASSPRSGSYEQYF. The DNA of the CDR3 is TGTGCCAGCTCACCCCGCAGCGGCTCCTACGAGCAGTACTTC.

This CDR3 reads CASSRRQGGSLNGYTF. The CDR3 region has the DNA TGTGCCAGCAGCCGAAGACAGGGGGGTTCGTTGAACGGCTACACCTTC. This chain joins TRBV7-9 and TRBJ1-2, with TRBD1 matching 9 bases. With V trimmed by 5 bases and J by 8 bases, 15 bases remained unmatched. Looked up from germline, CDR1 is SEHNR and CDR2 is FQNEAQ (reference sequence). The CDR3 is 16 residues long. The full variable domain, completed using reference TRBV7-9 and TRBJ1-2, is DTGVSQNPRHKITKRGQNVTFRCDPISEHNRLYWYRQTLGQGPEFLTYFQNEAQLEKSRLLSDRFSAERPKGSFSTLEIQRTEQGDSAMYLCASSRRQGGSLNGYTFGSGTRLTVV.

The chain carries TRBV5-1 and TRBJ2-1, with D hard to call. This CDR3 is built from 16 residues. V was clipped by 0 bases and J by 0 bases, with 10 bases between them. Germline CDR1 reads SGHRS; CDR2 reads YFSETQ. The CDR3 region is CASSLEPPSSYNEQFF. The DNA for the CDR3 is TGCGCCAGCAGCTTGGAACCTCCGAGCTCCTACAATGAGCAGTTCTTC.

This sequence joins TRBV2 and TRBJ1-1, with D unresolved. Germline CDR1 reads SNHLY; CDR2 reads FYNNEI. This CDR3 has 14 amino acids. V lost 6 bases to trimming and J lost 3 bases, with 14 bases between them. The DNA of the CDR3 is TGTGCCAGCAGCGAGGTCAGCCCCGACACTGAAGCTTTCTTT. Translating it yields CASSEVSPDTEAFF.

This chain joins TRBV11-3 and TRBJ2-7, with TRBD1 as a possible D gene (6 bases). Germline CDR1 reads SGHNT; CDR2 reads YENEEA. Deletions cut 4 bases from V and 1 base from J, with 14 bases between. This CDR3 spans 15 amino acids. For the CDR3, the DNA is TGTGCCAGCAGCTCGCGACAAACAGGGTCCTACGAGCAGTACTTC. It is translated as CASSSRQTGSYEQYF.

The chain combines TRBV5-1 with TRBJ2-4, with TRBD2 matching 8 bases. This CDR3 spans 16 amino acids. The junction had 10 bases not matched to a gene; V was cut back by 5 bases and J by 3 bases. The germline gives CDR1 SGHRS, CDR2 YFSETQ. CDR3 in amino acids: CASSYLAGISKNIQYF. The CDR3 nucleotides read TGCGCCAGCAGTTATCTAGCGGGTATAAGCAAAAACATTCAGTACTTC. Full variable domain (rest looked up from reference TRBV5-1 and TRBJ2-4): KAGVTQTPRYLIKTRGQQVTLSCSPISGHRSVSWYQQTPGQGLQFLFEYFSETQRNKGNFPGRFSGRQFSNSRSEMNVSTLELGDSALYLCASSYLAGISKNIQYFGAGTRLSVL.

The chain is built from TRBV19 and TRBJ2-5; 8 nucleotides agree with TRBD2. V lost 6 bases and J lost 5; bases outside the gene matches: 2. CDR1 and CDR2 (germline): LNHDA, SQIVND (reference sequence). The CDR3 is 12 residues long. The CDR3 reads CASSRGGETQYF. Here the CDR3 DNA reads TGTGCCAGTAGCCGGGGGGGTGAGACCCAGTACTTC. The variable domain in full, completed from reference TRBV19 and TRBJ2-5, reads DGGITQSPKYLFRKEGQNVTLSCEQNLNHDAMYWYRQDPGQGLRLIYYSQIVNDFQKGDIAEGYSVSREKKESFPLTVTSAQKNPTAFYLCASSRGGETQYFGPGTRLLVL.

The J gene is TRBJ2-5, the V gene TRBV7-2, with 10 bases lining up with TRBD2. The J call is in doubt because the DNA end fits TRBJ2-7 better. Per the germline V gene, CDR1 is SGHTA and CDR2 is FQGNSA. This CDR3 has 15 residues. The CDR3 nucleotides read TGTGCCAGCAGCTCAGGGACTAGCGTCTCCTACGAGCAGTACTTC. It yields the protein CASSSGTSVSYEQYF.

The rearrangement joins TRBV30 to TRBJ2-5, with D maybe TRBD1 (6 bases). The CDR3 is 12 amino acids. Trimming left V 2 bases short and J 4 bases short, with 8 bases between. Per germline, CDR1 GTSNPN and CDR2 SVGIG (reference sequence). The CDR3 sequence: CAWSPQGETQYF. The CDR3 bases are TGTGCCTGGAGTCCACAGGGAGAGACCCAGTACTTC.

The chain employs TRBV19 and TRBJ1-2, with 9 bases that match TRBD1. The germline gives CDR1 LNHDA, CDR2 SQIVND (reference sequence). This CDR3 is 13 amino acids long. Unmatched junction bases numbered 6, after V lost 6 bases and J lost 7 bases. CDR3 amino acids: CASSLTGGGGYTF. The DNA for the CDR3 is TGTGCCAGTAGCCTGACAGGGGGAGGTGGCTACACCTTC.

Turning to this clone: This same CDR3 is encoded by further DNA sequences in the sample. The genes are TRBV30 and TRBJ2-5; D is perhaps TRBD2 (5 bases). CDR3 size: 11 residues. CDR1 and CDR2 (germline): GTSNPN, SVGIG (reference sequence). V lost 5 bases and J 4 bases, leaving 8 bases between the germline ends. DNA for the CDR3: TGTGCCTGGGGGAGTGGAGAGACCCAGTACTTC. Translated, it gives CAWGSGETQYF.

V gene TRBV2 combines with J gene TRBJ2-5; D gene ambiguous. CDR1 is SNHLY and CDR2 is FYNNEI in the germline V gene. The CDR3 runs to 15 residues. Trimming cost V 4 bases and J 1 base, with 13 bases left between them. For the CDR3, the DNA is TGTGCCAGCAGTGTGGGCAGGTGGCTCCAAGAGACCCAGTACTTC. Residues: CASSVGRWLQETQYF. Drawing the rest from reference TRBV2 and TRBJ2-5, the complete variable domain is EPEVTQTPSHQVTQMGQEVILRCVPISNHLYFYWYRQILGQKVEFLVSFYNNEISEKSEIFDDQFSVERPDGSNFTLKIRSTKLEDSAMYFCASSVGRWLQETQYFGPGTRLLVL.

The chain carries TRBV5-4 and TRBJ2-3, with D hard to call. The ends were cut back, 1 base at V and 4 bases at J, with 10 bases in the middle. The CDR3 is 14 amino acids. Germline assignment: CDR1 SGHNT and CDR2 YYREEE (reference sequence). CDR3 amino acids: CASSLSSGADTQYF. The DNA of the CDR3 is TGTGCCAGCAGCTTGTCAAGTGGGGCAGATACGCAGTATTTT.

This chain uses TRBV6-4 with TRBJ2-7; 10 bases agree with TRBD1. Germline V lookup: CDR1 MRHNA, CDR2 SNTAGT. V lost 3 bases and J lost 2; bases outside the gene matches: 10. The CDR3 is 17 residues long. The CDR3 DNA reads as TGTGCCAGCAGTGATTCAGACAGGGGGCGATTTCCCTACGAGCAGTACTTC. Protein sequence: CASSDSDRGRFPYEQYF.

The chain is built from TRBV29-1 and TRBJ1-1, with TRBD1 matching 8 bases. With 6 bases clipped from V and 4 bases from J, the junction kept 13 bases outside the gene matches. Germline CDR1 SQVTM, CDR2 ANQGSEA. The CDR3 loop spans 15 amino acids. CDR3 DNA: TGCAGCGTGATCGACAGGGGCGGAGTGGGCACTGAAGCTTTCTTT. This encodes CSVIDRGGVGTEAFF.

The rearrangement links TRBV5-1 to TRBJ2-5, with a tentative D call TRBD2 (5 bases). CDR1 and CDR2 from the germline V gene are SGHRS and YFSETQ. Between the trimmed V and J ends, which lost 2 bases and 3 bases, there was a span of 14 bases. This CDR3 is built from 15 residues. The CDR3 loop reads CASSFLPGSEETQYF. DNA for the CDR3: TGCGCCAGCAGCTTTCTTCCGGGATCCGAAGAGACCCAGTACTTC.

A single count supports this clone. The chain employs TRBV28 and TRBJ2-7, with 14 bases aligning to TRBD2. This CDR3 is 18 amino acids long. The V and J ends lost 2 bases and 4 bases, in that order; junction bases with no gene match: 10. Germline V gene data show CDR1 as MDHEN and CDR2 as SYDVKM. The CDR3 reads CASSLGGGLAGAKYEQYF. The DNA for the CDR3 is TGTGCCAGCAGTTTAGGAGGGGGACTAGCGGGGGCAAAGTACGAGCAGTACTTC.

V gene TRBV19 combines with J gene TRBJ2-2, with 10 bases lining up with TRBD2. Germline assignment: CDR1 LNHDA and CDR2 SQIVND (reference sequence). This CDR3 comprises 14 residues. V trimming: 7 bases; J trimming: 6 bases; junction bases outside the gene matches: 5. CDR3 residues: CASTVAGGAGELFF. The CDR3 coding sequence is TGTGCCAGTACAGTAGCGGGAGGAGCCGGGGAGCTGTTTTTT.